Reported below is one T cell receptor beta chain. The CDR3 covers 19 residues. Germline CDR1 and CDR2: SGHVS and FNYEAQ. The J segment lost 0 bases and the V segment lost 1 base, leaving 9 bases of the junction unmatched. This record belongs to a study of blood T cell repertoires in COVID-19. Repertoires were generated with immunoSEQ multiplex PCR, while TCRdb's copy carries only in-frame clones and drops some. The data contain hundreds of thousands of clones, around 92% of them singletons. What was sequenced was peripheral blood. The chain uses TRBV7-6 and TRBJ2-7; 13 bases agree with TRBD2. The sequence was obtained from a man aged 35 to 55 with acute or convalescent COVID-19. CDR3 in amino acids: CASSLGTSGSLQSSYEQYF. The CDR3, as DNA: TGTGCCAGCAGCTTAGGGACTAGCGGGAGTCTCCAGAGCTCCTACGAGCAGTACTTC. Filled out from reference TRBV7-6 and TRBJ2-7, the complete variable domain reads GAGVSQSPRYKVTKRGQDVALRCDPISGHVSLYWYRQALGQGPEFLTYFNYEAQQDKSGLPNDRFSAERPEGSISTLTIQRTEQRDSAMYRCASSLGTSGSLQSSYEQYFGPGTRLTVT.